A single sample is the source of the 21 T cell receptor beta chains below, sequenced in a study of blood T cell repertoires in COVID-19. Assay: immunoSEQ multiplex PCR; the TCRdb copy retains only in-frame clones and omits some. The data show about 170,000 clones, roughly four fifths seen once. The material sequenced was peripheral blood. These TCRs come from a woman aged 80 or older with acute or convalescent COVID-19.

J is TRBJ2-2 and V is TRBV19, with 8 bases aligning to TRBD1. The junction had 3 bases not matched to a gene; V was cut back by 2 bases and J by 4 bases. Germline V CDR1 and CDR2: LNHDA, SQIVND (reference sequence). The CDR3 extends over 15 amino acids. The CDR3 coding sequence is TGTGCCAGTAGTATACAGGGGGCTGGCACCGGGGAGCTGTTTTTT. Translated, it gives CASSIQGAGTGELFF.

This chain connects TRBV30 to TRBJ1-5, with D maybe TRBD1 (5 bases). This CDR3 has 14 amino acids. The germline CDR1 and CDR2 sequences are GTSNPN and SVGIG (reference sequence). V lost 1 base, J lost 7 bases, and 14 bases lay in between. In nucleotides, the CDR3 is TGTGCCTGGAGTGGCTCTAGGAGGGGACAGCCCCAGCATTTT. The encoded protein is CAWSGSRRGQPQHF.

This clone was recorded a few times. The chain carries TRBV11-2 and TRBJ1-5; D is unclear. CDR1 and CDR2 from the germline V gene are SGHAT and FQNNGV. The CDR3 is 13 amino acids. Between the trimmed V and J ends, which lost 0 bases and 5 bases, there was a span of 5 bases. CDR3 nucleotides: TGTGCCAGCAGCTTAGAACGAGATCAGCCCCAGCATTTT. It codes for CASSLERDQPQHF.

The gene calls are TRBV7-2 and TRBJ2-3; possibly TRBD2 for D (5 bases). V was cut by 2 bases and J by 5 bases, with 11 bases left in between. The length of the CDR3 is 14 residues. CDR1 is SGHTA and CDR2 is FQGNSA in the germline V gene. CDR3 sequence reads: CASSLRAGQDTQYF. The CDR3 nucleotides read TGTGCCAGCAGCTTACGGGCGGGCCAAGATACGCAGTATTTT. The full variable domain, its missing parts supplied by reference TRBV7-2 and TRBJ2-3, is GAGVSQSPSNKVTEKGKDVELRCDPISGHTALYWYRQSLGQGLEFLIYFQGNSAPDKSGLPSDRFSAERTGGSVSTLTIQRTQQEDSAVYLCASSLRAGQDTQYFGPGTRLTVL.

This chain connects TRBV3-1 (or the pseudogene TRBV3-2) to TRBJ2-3; D possibly corresponds to TRBD2 (5 bases). This CDR3 region has 14 residues. The V and J ends lost 6 bases and 2 bases respectively, with 12 bases between them. Germline V lookup: CDR1 LGHDT, CDR2 YNNKEL (reference sequence). The CDR3 reads CASSPPGFTDTQYF. The CDR3 DNA sequence: TGTGCCAGCAGTCCCCCGGGGTTCACAGATACGCAGTATTTT.

This rearrangement joins TRBV28 to TRBJ2-7, with 11 bases that match TRBD2. This CDR3 contains 14 residues. Unmatched junction bases numbered 6, after V lost 5 bases and J lost 6 bases. Germline values: CDR1 MDHEN, CDR2 SYDVKM. The CDR3: CASSRSGGVVEQYF. DNA of the CDR3: TGTGCCAGCAGTCGTAGCGGGGGGGTCGTCGAGCAGTACTTC.

The chain uses TRBV18 and TRBJ1-2; the match to TRBD1 covers 7 bases. The junction had 2 bases not matched to a gene; V was cut back by 2 bases and J by 2 bases. CDR1 is KGHSH and CDR2 is LQKENI in the germline V gene. There are 14 residues in the CDR3. CDR3 nucleotide sequence: TGTGCCAGCTCACCAAAGACAGGGAACTATGGCTACACCTTC. Amino acid sequence: CASSPKTGNYGYTF. The full variable domain, in which reference TRBV18 and TRBJ1-2 provide the parts outside the CDR3, is NAGVMQNPRHLVRRRGQEARLRCSPMKGHSHVYWYRQLPEEGLKFMVYLQKENIIDESGMPKERFSAEFPKEGPSILRIQQVVRGDSAAYFCASSPKTGNYGYTFGSGTRLTVV.

This clone was seen once. The chain carries TRBV27 and TRBJ2-6; D is possibly TRBD1 (6 bases). V gave up 3 bases and J gave up 0 bases, with 9 bases separating them. The CDR3 is 16 amino acids. Germline loops: CDR1 MNHEY, CDR2 SMNVEV (reference sequence). The CDR3 DNA is TGTGCCAGCAGTTTTACAGGGAACTCTGGGGCCAACGTCCTGACTTTC. Translation gives CASSFTGNSGANVLTF.

V and J are TRBV19 and TRBJ1-6; D is undetermined. CDR1 and CDR2 from the germline V gene are LNHDA and SQIVND (reference sequence). This CDR3 spans 14 amino acids. Between the trimmed V and J ends, which lost 5 bases and 6 bases, there was a span of 11 bases. CDR3 nucleotides: TGTGCCAGTAGTCTTCCTGAGAGTAATTCACCCCTCCACTTT. Protein product: CASSLPESNSPLHF.

The chain has TRBV30 and TRBJ1-2, with unresolved D. The germline V gene encodes CDR1 GTSNPN and CDR2 SVGIG (reference sequence). V lost 3 bases to trimming and J lost 8 bases, with 19 bases between them. The CDR3 runs to 14 residues. The CDR3 region is CAWSGTGGGIGYTF. The CDR3 nucleotides read TGTGCCTGGAGCGGTACGGGAGGAGGCATCGGCTACACCTTC.

The rearrangement uses TRBV6-6 and TRBJ2-5; perhaps TRBD2 as D (5 bases). The ends were cut back, 6 bases at V and 0 bases at J, with 11 bases in the middle. The CDR3 runs to 14 residues. Germline V gene lookup returns CDR1 MNHNY and CDR2 SVGAGI (reference sequence). The CDR3 coding sequence is TGTGCCAGCAGCGAGACGGGGAACCAAGAGACCCAGTACTTC. It specifies CASSETGNQETQYF.

This chain links TRBV27 with TRBJ2-7; 8 bases are shared with TRBD1. Germline CDR1 is MNHEY and CDR2 is SMNVEV (reference sequence). The CDR3 runs 14 residues. V lost 6 bases and J lost 6; bases outside the gene matches: 10. In DNA form, the CDR3 reads TGTGCCAGCAGCTCCGCGGACAGGGTGGGCGAGCAGTACTTC. Its translation: CASSSADRVGEQYF.

The V call is TRBV27, the J call TRBJ2-5; the D gene is possibly TRBD2 (5 bases). CDR1 and CDR2 from the germline V gene are MNHEY and SMNVEV (reference sequence). V lost 7 bases and J lost 2, with 17 bases in between. This CDR3 spans 15 amino acids. The CDR3 loop reads CASTSIGSSQETQYF. CDR3 DNA sequence: TGTGCCAGCACCTCAATAGGGAGCTCTCAAGAGACCCAGTACTTC.

The gene calls are TRBV6-1 and TRBJ1-6; 8 bases fit TRBD1. Losses at the gene ends were 6 bases for V and 5 bases for J; bases not matched to a gene: 6. From germline, CDR1 is MNHNS and CDR2 SASEGT. There are 15 residues in the CDR3. The CDR3 DNA is TGTGCCAGCAGACCCCCGGGACAGGATAATTCACCCCTCCACTTT. It yields the protein CASRPPGQDNSPLHF.

The V gene is TRBV4-2, the J gene TRBJ1-2; D perhaps matches TRBD1 (6 bases). Germline CDR1 LGHNA, CDR2 YNFKEQ. Trimming cost V 6 bases and J 5 bases, with 16 bases left between them. This CDR3 is 14 amino acids long. CDR3: CASSLQGQNYGYTF. In DNA form, the CDR3 reads TGTGCCAGCAGTCTTCAGGGACAAAATTATGGCTACACCTTC.

This chain uses TRBV18 with TRBJ1-5; unclear D gene. The CDR3 is made up of 12 amino acids. V was cut by 0 bases and J by 9 bases, with 6 bases left in between. Per germline, CDR1 KGHSH and CDR2 LQKENI. The CDR3 nucleotides read TGTGCCAGCTCACCACCGGAGGGGCCCCAGCATTTT. This gives the protein CASSPPEGPQHF.

This chain links TRBV15 with TRBJ2-1; 8 nucleotides line up with TRBD2. The germline CDR1 and CDR2 sequences are LNHNV and YYDKDF (reference sequence). The CDR3 spans 17 residues. With V trimmed by 1 base and J by 6 bases, 11 bases remained unmatched. CDR3 DNA: TGTGCCACCAGCAGAGCCAGCGGGAGCATAGCTTTCAATGAGCAGTTCTTC. This encodes CATSRASGSIAFNEQFF.

The V gene is TRBV27, the J gene TRBJ2-6; D not certain. The V and J ends lost 4 bases and 1 base respectively, with 14 bases between them. Germline loops: CDR1 MNHEY, CDR2 SMNVEV (reference sequence). This CDR3 region has 17 residues. The CDR3 loop is CASSSQGGLSGANVLTF. The DNA for the CDR3 is TGTGCCAGCAGTTCCCAAGGTGGGCTTTCTGGGGCCAACGTCCTGACTTTC.

The CDR3: CASMTGRNTEAFF. CDR3 nucleotides: TGTGCCAGCATGACAGGGAGGAACACTGAAGCTTTCTTT. J is TRBJ1-1 and V is TRBV2; 7 nucleotides match TRBD1. Trimming took 7 bases from V and 1 from J; bases not matched to a gene: 3. The CDR3 is 13 residues long. The V gene's germline CDR1 is SNHLY and CDR2 FYNNEI.

The chain carries TRBV7-2 and TRBJ2-7, with D possibly matching TRBD1 (5 bases). This CDR3 is 13 amino acids long. Germline V gene lookup returns CDR1 SGHTA and CDR2 FQGNSA. Trimming took 5 bases from V and 6 from J, leaving 14 bases between them. The CDR3 coding sequence is TGTGCCAGCAGCCCGAGGATGGGGCTCGAGCAGTACTTC. Translation gives CASSPRMGLEQYF.

The CDR3 reads CASSLHTQDSLSRGTIYF. The CDR3 coding sequence is TGTGCCAGCAGCCTACACACTCAGGACAGCCTTTCTCGAGGCACCATATATTTT. The chain uses TRBV4-2 and TRBJ1-3; D possibly corresponds to TRBD1 (6 bases). V lost 4 bases and J 9 bases, leaving 28 bases between the germline ends. Germline V gene lookup returns CDR1 LGHNA and CDR2 YNFKEQ. The CDR3 loop spans 18 amino acids.